The rows below give T cell receptor beta chains drawn from one sample of a study of blood T cell repertoires in COVID-19. Assay used: immunoSEQ multiplex PCR; TCRdb lists only in-frame clones, some missing. The sample contains roughly 100,000 clones, about 64% of which appear only once. What was sequenced was peripheral blood. The receptors derive from a human donor with acute or convalescent COVID-19. The donor label of this sample is uncertain. Both conserved end residues are part of each CDR3. A D gene is named only where the DNA matches it firmly. Part of the rows lack a size; the others show once, few, many or a class for expanded clones.

>TRBJ2-2|.|TRBV12-3/TRBV12-4|.
CASSRTSTGELFF
TGTGCCAGCAGCCGGACTTCCACCGGGGAGCTGTTTTTT
>TRBJ1-1|.|TRBV28|.
CASSLFQSEAFF
TGTGCCAGCAGTTTATTCCAGTCTGAAGCTTTCTTT
>TRBJ1-2|.|TRBV7-2|.
CASSPGGDRTSYGYTF
TGTGCCAGCAGCCCTGGGGGGGACCGAACTTCCTATGGCTACACCTTC
>TRBJ1-1|TRBD1|TRBV6-5|.
CASSYLGTGNTEAFF
TGTGCCAGCAGTTACTTAGGGACAGGGAACACTGAAGCTTTCTTT
>TRBJ1-2|.|TRBV19|few
CASKGENYGYTF
TGTGCCAGTAAGGGGGAGAACTATGGCTACACCTTC
>TRBJ1-1|.|TRBV6-6|.
CASIQRVNTEAFF
TGTGCCAGCATTCAACGGGTGAACACTGAAGCTTTCTTT
>TRBJ2-5|TRBD2|TRBV7-9|few
CASSPAGGRETQYF
TGTGCCAGCAGCCCCGCGGGGGGGCGTGAGACCCAGTACTTC
>TRBJ1-4|.|TRBV28|.
CASREWTVNEKLFF
TGTGCCAGCCGTGAATGGACAGTTAATGAAAAACTGTTTTTT
>TRBJ1-6|.|TRBV30|few
CAWSWLGGNSPLHF
TGTGCCTGGAGTTGGCTGGGGGGAAATTCACCCCTCCACTTT
>TRBJ1-2|.|TRBV9|.
CASSTPLGGSYGYTF
TGTGCCAGCAGCACCCCCCTGGGGGGGAGCTATGGCTACACCTTC
>TRBJ1-2|.|TRBV2|once
CASSELGQANYGYTF
TGTGCCAGCAGTGAACTCGGCCAGGCCAACTATGGCTACACCTTC
>TRBJ2-1|.|TRBV10-3|many
CAIRGRMDVNEQFF
TGTGCCATCAGGGGGAGGATGGACGTTAATGAGCAGTTCTTC
>TRBJ2-1|TRBD2|TRBV4-2|.
CASSQPGGGSYNEQFF
TGTGCCAGCAGCCAACCGGGAGGGGGGTCTTACAATGAGCAGTTCTTC
>TRBJ1-4|.|TRBV7-9|.
CASSLASGASNEKLFF
TGTGCCAGCAGCTTAGCATCAGGGGCCTCTAATGAAAAACTGTTTTTT
>TRBJ2-2|.|TRBV19|.
CASSILILPGTGELFF
TGTGCCAGTAGTATATTAATCCTCCCGGGCACCGGGGAGCTGTTTTTT
>TRBJ1-5|.|TRBV10-2|.
CASSDVGRNQPQHF
TGCGCCAGCAGTGATGTTGGCCGCAATCAGCCCCAGCATTTT
>TRBJ1-2|.|TRBV4-1|few
CASSPLRGAFYGYTF
TGCGCCAGCAGCCCCCTACGGGGGGCGTTCTATGGCTACACCTTC
>TRBJ1-1|TRBD1|TRBV19|.
CASSRGQLNTEAFF
TGTGCCAGTAGTAGGGGACAGTTGAACACTGAAGCTTTCTTT
>TRBJ1-1|.|TRBV6-6|.
CASSRRTVDTEAFF
TGTGCCAGCAGTCGTAGGACAGTCGACACTGAAGCTTTCTTT
>TRBJ1-6|.|TRBV7-9|.
CASSPTTASSYNSPLHF
TGTGCCAGCAGCCCGACGACAGCGAGCTCCTATAATTCACCCCTCCACTTT
>TRBJ1-1|TRBD1|TRBV9|.
CASSVVGQGDTEAFF
TGTGCCAGCAGCGTAGTGGGACAGGGGGACACTGAAGCTTTCTTT
>TRBJ1-4|TRBD1|TRBV12-5|.
CASGLGDSPNEKLFF
TGTGCTAGTGGTTTGGGGGACAGCCCCAATGAAAAACTGTTTTTT
>TRBJ1-3|.|TRBV6-4|few
CASSGGPGSSGNTIYF
TGTGCCAGCAGTGGTGGCCCGGGGAGCTCTGGAAACACCATATATTTT
>TRBJ1-2|TRBD1|TRBV5-1|few
CASSLSTGTDYGYTF
TGCGCCAGCAGCTTGTCGACAGGGACTGACTATGGCTACACCTTC
>TRBJ2-7|TRBD1|TRBV4-2|few
CASSRDRDGEQYF
TGTGCCAGCAGCCGGGACAGGGACGGCGAGCAGTACTTC
>TRBJ1-2|TRBD1|TRBV24-1|.
CATSEGQGPSYGYTF
TGTGCCACCAGTGAGGGACAGGGACCGTCCTATGGCTACACCTTC
>TRBJ1-3|TRBD1|TRBV4-1|.
CASSQDRTGGLGNTIYF
TGCGCCAGCAGCCAAGACAGGACAGGGGGCTTGGGAAACACCATATATTTT
>TRBJ2-1|TRBD2|TRBV6-1|.
CASSETPSGAQNEQFF
TGTGCCAGCAGTGAAACCCCTAGCGGGGCGCAGAATGAGCAGTTCTTC
>TRBJ2-1|TRBD1|TRBV6-5|.
CASSYSGTGSYNEQFF
TGTGCCAGCAGTTACTCGGGGACAGGGTCCTACAATGAGCAGTTCTTC
>TRBJ1-5|.|TRBV5-1|.
CASSLVAGENQPQHF
TGCGCCAGCAGCTTGGTAGCGGGGGAAAATCAGCCCCAGCATTTT
>TRBJ2-6|TRBD1|TRBV4-1|.
CASSSSLGQGFGANVLTF
TGCGCCAGCAGCTCTAGTTTAGGACAGGGGTTTGGGGCCAACGTCCTGACTTTC
>TRBJ2-3|.|TRBV4-2|.
CASSPGLGTGTDTQYF
TGTGCCAGCAGCCCAGGGCTAGGTACTGGGACAGATACGCAGTATTTT
>TRBJ1-4|.|TRBV5-6|once
CASSFPSGSGEKLFF
TGTGCCAGCAGCTTCCCCTCTGGCAGCGGGGAAAAACTGTTTTTT
>TRBJ1-1|.|TRBV28|few
CASSNAGFYTEAFF
TGTGCCAGCAGTAACGCCGGGTTTTACACTGAAGCTTTCTTT
>TRBJ1-1|.|TRBV19|.
CASSIVGAVNTEAFF
TGTGCCAGTAGTATAGTAGGAGCGGTGAACACTGAAGCTTTCTTT
>TRBJ2-5|.|TRBV7-2|.
CASSVSEGTQYF
TGTGCCAGCTCAGTGAGTGAGGGGACCCAGTACTTC
>TRBJ1-3|TRBD1|TRBV18|.
CASSPQGQHSGNTIYF
TGTGCCAGCTCACCACAGGGACAGCACTCTGGAAACACCATATATTTT
>TRBJ2-2|TRBD1|TRBV27|few
CASSPRGRRGINTGELFF
TGTGCCAGCAGCCCCAGGGGGCGGCGAGGTATAAACACCGGGGAGCTGTTTTTT
>TRBJ1-5|TRBD1|TRBV4-1|.
CASSQAGGRQPQHF
TGCGCCAGCAGCCAAGCAGGGGGCAGACAGCCCCAGCATTTT
>TRBJ2-5|.|TRBV5-1|.
CASSVGTGTQYF
TGCGCCAGCAGCGTGGGAACGGGGACCCAGTACTTC
>TRBJ2-2|.|TRBV6-5|.
CATKSKSIGELFF
TGTGCCACCAAAAGTAAGAGCATCGGGGAGCTGTTTTTT
>TRBJ2-5|TRBD2|TRBV2|.
CASRTGGGTQETQYF
TGTGCCAGCCGAACCGGCGGGGGGACCCAAGAGACCCAGTACTTC
>TRBJ1-1|TRBD1|TRBV5-1|.
CASSLAGGRTEAFF
TGCGCCAGCAGCTTGGCAGGGGGCCGGACTGAAGCTTTCTTT
>TRBJ1-2|TRBD1|TRBV19|.
CASSDRGLSGYTF
TGTGCCAGTAGTGACAGGGGTTTAAGCGGCTACACCTTC
>TRBJ2-7|.|TRBV19|.
CASSSRETYEQYF
TGTGCCAGTAGTAGCAGGGAAACCTACGAGCAGTACTTC
>TRBJ1-4|.|TRBV30|.
CAWSVHRRGSNEKLFF
TGTGCCTGGAGTGTACACCGTAGGGGATCTAATGAAAAACTGTTTTTT
>TRBJ1-5|.|TRBV6-5|.
CASISGGNQPQHF
TGTGCCAGCATTTCAGGGGGCAATCAGCCCCAGCATTTT
>TRBJ1-1|TRBD1|TRBV4-1|.
CASSQMGQGTAEAFF
TGCGCCAGCAGCCAAATGGGACAGGGGACCGCTGAAGCTTTCTTT
>TRBJ1-2|.|TRBV19|.
CASSTRRSGGGGYTF
TGTGCCAGTAGTACCCGGAGGTCGGGTGGTGGTGGCTACACCTTC
>TRBJ1-5|TRBD1|TRBV5-5|.
CASSLQGSNQPQHF
TGTGCCAGCAGTTTACAGGGGTCCAATCAGCCCCAGCATTTT
>TRBJ2-6|.|TRBV9|.
CASSVAGSGANVLTF
TGTGCCAGCAGCGTAGCCGGCTCTGGGGCCAACGTCCTGACTTTC